This T cell receptor (beta chain) was recovered during a study of breast tumors, draining lymph nodes, adjacent tissues. Trimming pared 9 bases from V and 2 bases from J, leaving 21 bases between. The CDR3 runs to 16 residues. Per the germline V gene, CDR1 is LGHNT and CDR2 is FRNRAP. Regarding the study as a whole: Tumors had less TCR diversity than lymph nodes, more than nontumor tissue.

The lymph nodes were axillary draining lymph nodes from breast cancer patients. Via MiXCR, TCRdb re-called the multiplex PCR reads, giving one row per CDR3 protein. The sample yields approximately 300,000 distinct CDR3 sequences, under 35% seen once. As concerns this clonotype: No antigen is known for it.

The rearrangement links TRBV12-5 to TRBJ2-3, with D possibly being TRBD2 (8 bases). This TCR came from a female donor with breast cancer. Some clones in this sample may be carry-over from other donors' samples. Specimen: axillary lymph node tissue. CDR3 sequence reads: CASQGGAGGLTDTQYF. In DNA, the CDR3 is TGTGCTAGCCAGGGGGGGGCGGGAGGACTCACAGATACGCAGTATTTT.